This T cell receptor beta chain derives from a study of long-term antiretroviral therapy in people with HIV. Across the study: About a decade before 2015, the earliest samples were taken when ART was typically delayed.

Turning to this clone: Its antigen is currently unknown.

Study-wide findings and caveats: An increase in diversity followed ART, yet levels stayed below transplant donor controls. Therapy changes, viral resistance and ART adherence were not documented in the available data.

The CDR3 is 11 amino acids. V gave up 8 bases and J gave up 5 bases, with 10 bases separating them. Germline loops: CDR1 SGHRS, CDR2 YFSETQ. The assay used was immunoSEQ (version v3.0), run at survey level. Some clones are missing from TCRdb's copy, which holds only in-frame ones; the method was immunoSEQ multiplex PCR. This table has 25,000 to 30,000 clones, 65% to 85% appearing once. Treatment for all HIV-infected participants took place in the United States. This clonotype was sampled from a man aged 25 to 40 with HIV. J is TRBJ2-5 and V is TRBV5-1; D perhaps matches TRBD2 (5 bases). The sample consisted of unsorted PBMCs, taken almost 2.9 years after starting antiretroviral therapy. The DNA for the CDR3 is TGCGCCAGTTCGGGCGGGGAGACCCAGTACTTC. Amino acids: CASSGGETQYF.